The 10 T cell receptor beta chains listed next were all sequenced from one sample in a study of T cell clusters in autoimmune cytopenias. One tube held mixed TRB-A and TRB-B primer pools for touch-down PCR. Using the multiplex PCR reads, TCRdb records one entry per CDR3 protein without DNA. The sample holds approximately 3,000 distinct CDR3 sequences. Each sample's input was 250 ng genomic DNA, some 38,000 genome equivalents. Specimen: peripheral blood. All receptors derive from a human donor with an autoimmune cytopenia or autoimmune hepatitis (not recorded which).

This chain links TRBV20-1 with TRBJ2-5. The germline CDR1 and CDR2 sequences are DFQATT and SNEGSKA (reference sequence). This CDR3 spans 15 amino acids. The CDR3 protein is CSARDGGNMAETQYF.

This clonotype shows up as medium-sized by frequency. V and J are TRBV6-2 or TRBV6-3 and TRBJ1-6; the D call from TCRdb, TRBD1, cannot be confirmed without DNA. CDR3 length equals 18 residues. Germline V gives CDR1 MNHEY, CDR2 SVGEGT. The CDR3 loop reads CASSYWGAASSYNSPLHF.

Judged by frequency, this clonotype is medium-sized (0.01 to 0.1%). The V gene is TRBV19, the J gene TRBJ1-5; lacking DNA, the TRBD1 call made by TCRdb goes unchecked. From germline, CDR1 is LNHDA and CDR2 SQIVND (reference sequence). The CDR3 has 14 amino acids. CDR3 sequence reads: CASSMRRGDRPQHF.

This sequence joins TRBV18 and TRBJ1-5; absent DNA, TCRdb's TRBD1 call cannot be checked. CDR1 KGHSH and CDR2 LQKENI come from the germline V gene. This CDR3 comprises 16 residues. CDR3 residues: CASSRTGTGTNQPQHF.

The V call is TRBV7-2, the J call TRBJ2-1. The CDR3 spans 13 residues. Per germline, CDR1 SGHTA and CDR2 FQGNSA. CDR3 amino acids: CASSRLVRDEQFF.

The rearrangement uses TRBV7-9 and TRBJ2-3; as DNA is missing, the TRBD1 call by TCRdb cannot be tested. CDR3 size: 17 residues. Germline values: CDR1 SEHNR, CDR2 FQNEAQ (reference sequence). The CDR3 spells CASSLGQLLPSTDTQYF.

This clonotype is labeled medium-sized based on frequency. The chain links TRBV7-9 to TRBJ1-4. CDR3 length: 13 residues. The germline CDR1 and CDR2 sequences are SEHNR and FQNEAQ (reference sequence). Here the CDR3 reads CASSKGLGEKLFF.

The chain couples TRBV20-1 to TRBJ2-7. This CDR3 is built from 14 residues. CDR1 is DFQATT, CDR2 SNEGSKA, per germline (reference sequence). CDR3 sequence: CSARGGGDLYEQYF.

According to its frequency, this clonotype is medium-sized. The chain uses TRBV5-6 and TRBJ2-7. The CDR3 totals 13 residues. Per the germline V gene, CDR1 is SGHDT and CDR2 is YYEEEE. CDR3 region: CASSFRHPYEQYF.

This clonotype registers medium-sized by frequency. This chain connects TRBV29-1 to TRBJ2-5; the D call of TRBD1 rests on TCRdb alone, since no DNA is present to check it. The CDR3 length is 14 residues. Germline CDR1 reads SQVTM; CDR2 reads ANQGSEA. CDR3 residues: CSVETRDASKTQYF.